The clone carrying this T cell receptor (beta chain) has at least ten counts. Its antigen remains unidentified. This sample is part of a study of spatial heterogeneity in lung cancer. Study-level results: For expanded intratumoral alpha and beta TCRs, counts tracked tumor mutation counts.

Time point here: sample taken at primary tumor resection. Each CDR3 protein gets one entry after TCRdb re-called the 5' RACE reads with MiXCR. The sample shows roughly 9,300 distinct CDR3 sequences, roughly 6% of them seen only once. V shed 5 bases and J 4 bases; nucleotides not matched to a gene: 5. The CDR3 consists of 17 residues. CDR1 and CDR2 from the germline V gene are SEHNR and FQNEAQ (reference sequence). V is TRBV7-9 and J is TRBJ2-2; 15 bases align to TRBD2. The sample in question was lung tumor tissue, obtained at surgery. The source is a male donor with early-stage non-small cell lung cancer. The CDR3 protein is CASSRGLAGGPTGELFF. CDR3 DNA: TGTGCCAGCAGCCGTGGACTAGCGGGGGGGCCCACCGGGGAGCTGTTTTTT. Based on the CDR3 plus reference TRBV7-9 and TRBJ2-2, the full variable domain is DTGVSQNPRHKITKRGQNVTFRCDPISEHNRLYWYRQTLGQGPEFLTYFQNEAQLEKSRLLSDRFSAERPKGSFSTLEIQRTEQGDSAMYLCASSRGLAGGPTGELFFGEGSRLTVL.